Below are 7 T cell receptor beta chains sequenced from a single sample in a study of OX40 agonist ivuxolimab in advanced cancers. Sequenced by immunoSEQ multiplex PCR; TCRdb stores in-frame clones only, minus some. The sample has approximately 65,000 clones, about 89% seen once. This material consisted of CD4+ or CD8+ T cells sorted from blood, taken in a trial of the OX40 agonist ivuxolimab. The source is an adult with an advanced solid tumor such as melanoma, head and neck, liver or kidney cancer.

The CDR3: CASSIGTGRNEKLFF. The CDR3 coding sequence is TGTGCCAGCAGCATCGGGACAGGGAGGAATGAAAAACTGTTTTTT. V is TRBV28 and J is TRBJ1-4; 9 bases agree with TRBD1. Trimming cost V 6 bases and J 5 bases; bases outside gene matches: 7. This CDR3 contains 15 residues. The V gene's germline CDR1 is MDHEN and CDR2 SYDVKM.

This rearrangement joins TRBV5-6 to TRBJ2-4, with 8 nucleotides matching TRBD1. CDR1 and CDR2 from the germline V gene are SGHDT and YYEEEE. This CDR3 spans 17 amino acids. V lost 3 bases to trimming and J lost 1 base; unmatched junction nucleotides: 9. This chain's CDR3 is CASSSNRGALAKNIQYF. For the CDR3, the DNA is TGTGCCAGCAGCTCTAACAGGGGGGCTTTGGCCAAAAACATTCAGTACTTC. Together with reference TRBV5-6 and TRBJ2-4, the CDR3 gives the full variable domain: DAGVTQSPTHLIKTRGQQVTLRCSPKSGHDTVSWYQQALGQGPQFIFQYYEEEERQRGNFPDRFSGHQFPNYSSELNVNALLLGDSALYLCASSSNRGALAKNIQYFGAGTRLSVL.

The rearrangement joins TRBV6-4 to TRBJ2-7; D gene uncertain. The length of the CDR3 is 16 residues. Germline-derived CDR1 and CDR2 are MRHNA and SNTAGT. With 0 bases removed from V and 0 bases from J, the gap between germline ends came to 12 bases. The CDR3 loop reads CASSDSTVLDSYEQYF. The CDR3 nucleotides are TGTGCCAGCAGTGACTCGACCGTATTAGACTCCTACGAGCAGTACTTC.

V usage is TRBV7-6 and J usage is TRBJ1-5; D call uncertain. The CDR3 runs 16 residues. Germline-derived CDR1 and CDR2 are SGHVS and FNYEAQ. V was clipped by 1 base and J by 0 bases, with 10 bases between them. This chain's CDR3 is CASSLEGSNSNQPQHF. DNA for the CDR3: TGTGCCAGCAGCTTAGAAGGGAGTAATAGCAATCAGCCCCAGCATTTT. The full variable domain, completed using reference TRBV7-6 and TRBJ1-5, is GAGVSQSPRYKVTKRGQDVALRCDPISGHVSLYWYRQALGQGPEFLTYFNYEAQQDKSGLPNDRFSAERPEGSISTLTIQRTEQRDSAMYRCASSLEGSNSNQPQHFGDGTRLSIL.

The chain couples TRBV7-2 to TRBJ1-5; 11 positions agree with TRBD1. From germline, CDR1 is SGHTA and CDR2 FQGNSA. Trimming at V came to 5 bases and at J to 6 bases, leaving 6 bases not matched to a gene. The CDR3 length is 15 residues. The CDR3 DNA reads as TGTGCCAGCAGCCTCGGACAGGGGGCGATTCAGCCCCAGCATTTT. It translates to CASSLGQGAIQPQHF.

The chain carries TRBV29-1 and TRBJ2-3, with no clear D. The CDR3 loop spans 13 amino acids. V was shortened by 4 bases and J by 2 bases, with 10 bases between the two germline ends. CDR1 SQVTM and CDR2 ANQGSEA come from the germline V gene. CDR3 coding DNA: TGCAGCGTTGGACGGCCATCCACAGATACGCAGTATTTT. Translating gives CSVGRPSTDTQYF.

The V gene is TRBV5-4, the J gene TRBJ2-7; 10 bases map to TRBD2. CDR3 length: 16 amino acids. With V trimmed by 1 base and J by 5 bases, 9 bases remained unmatched. CDR1 and CDR2 from the germline V gene are SGHNT and YYREEE (reference sequence). CDR3 coding DNA: TGTGCCAGCAGCTTGCCAGCGGGAGGGGTAATCGACGAGCAGTACTTC. It is translated as CASSLPAGGVIDEQYF.